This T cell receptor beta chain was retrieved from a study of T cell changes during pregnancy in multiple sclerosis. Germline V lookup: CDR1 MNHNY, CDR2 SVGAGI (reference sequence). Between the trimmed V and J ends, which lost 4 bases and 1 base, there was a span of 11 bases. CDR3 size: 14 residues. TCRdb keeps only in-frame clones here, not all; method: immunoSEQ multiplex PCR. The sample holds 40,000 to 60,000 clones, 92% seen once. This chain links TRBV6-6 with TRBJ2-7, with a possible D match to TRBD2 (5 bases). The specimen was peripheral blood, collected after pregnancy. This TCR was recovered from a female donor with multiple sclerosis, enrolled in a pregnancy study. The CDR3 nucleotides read TGTGCCAGCAGTTCGCTTCGGACTTCCTACGAGCAGTACTTC. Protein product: CASSSLRTSYEQYF.